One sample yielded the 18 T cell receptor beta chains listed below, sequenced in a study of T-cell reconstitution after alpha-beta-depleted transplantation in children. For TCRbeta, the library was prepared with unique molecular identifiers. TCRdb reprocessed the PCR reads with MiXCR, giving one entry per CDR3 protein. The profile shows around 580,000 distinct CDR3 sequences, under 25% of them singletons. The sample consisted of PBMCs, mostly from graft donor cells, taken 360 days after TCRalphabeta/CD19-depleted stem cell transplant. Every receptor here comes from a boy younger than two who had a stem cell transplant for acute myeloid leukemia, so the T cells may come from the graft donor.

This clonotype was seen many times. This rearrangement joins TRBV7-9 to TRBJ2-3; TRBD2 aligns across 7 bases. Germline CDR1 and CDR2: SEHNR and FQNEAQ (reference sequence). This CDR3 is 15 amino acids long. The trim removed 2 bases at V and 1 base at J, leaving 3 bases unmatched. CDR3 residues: CASSLKGRGTDTQYF. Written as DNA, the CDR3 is TGTGCCAGCAGCTTAAAGGGGAGGGGCACAGATACGCAGTATTTT.

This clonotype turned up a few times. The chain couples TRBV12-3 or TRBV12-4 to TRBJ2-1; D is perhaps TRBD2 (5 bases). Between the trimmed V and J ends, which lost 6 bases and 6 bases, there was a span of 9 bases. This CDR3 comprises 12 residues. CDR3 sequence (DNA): TGTGCCAGCAGGGGGAGTTCCAATGAGCAGTTCTTC. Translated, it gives CASRGSSNEQFF.

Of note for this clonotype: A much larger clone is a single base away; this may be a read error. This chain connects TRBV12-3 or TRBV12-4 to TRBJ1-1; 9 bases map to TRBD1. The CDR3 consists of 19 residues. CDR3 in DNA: TGTGCCAGCTGTTTAGGATCCGGGACAGGGTTTTTCCAGAACACTGAAGCTTTCTTT. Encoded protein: CASCLGSGTGFFQNTEAFF.

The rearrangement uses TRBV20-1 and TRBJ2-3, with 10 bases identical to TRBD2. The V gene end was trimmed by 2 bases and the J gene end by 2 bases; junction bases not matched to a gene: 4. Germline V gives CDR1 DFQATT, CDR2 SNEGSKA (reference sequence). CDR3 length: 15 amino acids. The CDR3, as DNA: TGCAGTGCTAGATCTAGCGGGGGCAACACAGATACGCAGTATTTT. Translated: CSARSSGGNTDTQYF.

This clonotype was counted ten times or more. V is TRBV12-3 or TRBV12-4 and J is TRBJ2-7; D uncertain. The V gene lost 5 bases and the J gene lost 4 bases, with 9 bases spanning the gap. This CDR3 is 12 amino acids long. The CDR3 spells CASSLIGYEQYV. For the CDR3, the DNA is TGTGCCAGCAGTCTAATTGGATACGAGCAGTACGTC.

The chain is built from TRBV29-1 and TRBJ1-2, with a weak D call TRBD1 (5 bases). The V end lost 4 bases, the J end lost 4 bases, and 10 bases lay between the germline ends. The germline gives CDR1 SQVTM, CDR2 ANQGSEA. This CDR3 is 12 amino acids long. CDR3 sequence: CSVGGAGYGYTF. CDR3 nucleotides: TGCAGCGTTGGTGGGGCGGGCTATGGCTACACCTTC.

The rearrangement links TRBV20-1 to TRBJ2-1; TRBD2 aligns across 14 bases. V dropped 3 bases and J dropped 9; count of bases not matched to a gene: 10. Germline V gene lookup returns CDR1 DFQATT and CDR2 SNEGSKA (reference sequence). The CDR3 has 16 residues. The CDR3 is CSASAPGTSGGFEQFF. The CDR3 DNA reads TGCAGTGCTAGCGCACCCGGGACTAGCGGGGGATTTGAGCAGTTCTTC.

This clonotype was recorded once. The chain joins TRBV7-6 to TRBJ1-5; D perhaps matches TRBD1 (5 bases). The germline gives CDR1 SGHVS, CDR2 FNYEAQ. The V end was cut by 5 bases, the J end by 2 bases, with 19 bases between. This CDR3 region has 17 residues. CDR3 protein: CASSPSDRGSGNQPQHF. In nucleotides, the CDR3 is TGTGCCAGCAGCCCCTCTGACCGGGGGTCTGGCAATCAGCCCCAGCATTTT. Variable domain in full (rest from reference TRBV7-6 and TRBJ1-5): GAGVSQSPRYKVTKRGQDVALRCDPISGHVSLYWYRQALGQGPEFLTYFNYEAQQDKSGLPNDRFSAERPEGSISTLTIQRTEQRDSAMYRCASSPSDRGSGNQPQHFGDGTRLSIL.

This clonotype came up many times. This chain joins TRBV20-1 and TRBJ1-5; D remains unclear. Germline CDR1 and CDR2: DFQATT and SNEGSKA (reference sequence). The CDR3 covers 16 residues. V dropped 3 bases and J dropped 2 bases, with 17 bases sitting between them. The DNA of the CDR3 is TGCAGTGCTAGTCCTGTGTGGGGAGTTGGCAATCAGCCCCAGCATTTT. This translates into CSASPVWGVGNQPQHF.

CDR3 region: CASSQVMGGRGRSYEQYF. The CDR3 DNA sequence: TGTGCCAGCAGCCAAGTCATGGGGGGGCGGGGACGCTCCTACGAGCAGTACTTC. The J gene is TRBJ2-7, the V gene TRBV3-1, with D possibly matching TRBD2 (7 bases). Between the trimmed V and J ends, which lost 1 base and 0 bases, there was a span of 19 bases. CDR1 is LGHDT, CDR2 YNNKEL, per germline (reference sequence). This CDR3 region has 18 residues.

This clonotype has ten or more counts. CDR3 in DNA: TGTGCCAGCAGTGTCGTCAGGGACATATACAATGAGCAGTTCTTC. Protein sequence: CASSVVRDIYNEQFF. This chain links TRBV6-1 with TRBJ2-1; a possible D gene is TRBD1 (6 bases). The length of the CDR3 is 15 residues. The germline V and J ends were trimmed by 4 bases and 4 bases, with 14 bases remaining between them. Germline V gives CDR1 MNHNS, CDR2 SASEGT.

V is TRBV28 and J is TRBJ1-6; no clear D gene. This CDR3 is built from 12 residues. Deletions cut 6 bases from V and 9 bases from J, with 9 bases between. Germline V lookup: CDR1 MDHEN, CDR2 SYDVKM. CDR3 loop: CASRNSGSPLHF. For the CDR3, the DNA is TGTGCCAGCAGAAATAGCGGTTCACCCCTCCACTTT.

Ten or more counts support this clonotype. The CDR3 reads CASSLELAGNNEQFF. CDR3 coding DNA: TGTGCCAGCAGCTTAGAACTAGCGGGGAATAATGAGCAGTTCTTC. This chain uses TRBV7-2 with TRBJ2-1; 10 positions match TRBD2. This CDR3 is built from 15 residues. V dropped 1 base and J dropped 7; count of bases not matched to a gene: 4. Per the germline V gene, CDR1 is SGHTA and CDR2 is FQGNSA.

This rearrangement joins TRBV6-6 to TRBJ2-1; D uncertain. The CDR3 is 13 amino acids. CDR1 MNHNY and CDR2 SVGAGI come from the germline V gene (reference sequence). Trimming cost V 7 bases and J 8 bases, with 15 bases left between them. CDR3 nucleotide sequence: TGTGCCAGCACCTTCTCCTCTGGGGATGAGCAGTTCTTC. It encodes CASTFSSGDEQFF.

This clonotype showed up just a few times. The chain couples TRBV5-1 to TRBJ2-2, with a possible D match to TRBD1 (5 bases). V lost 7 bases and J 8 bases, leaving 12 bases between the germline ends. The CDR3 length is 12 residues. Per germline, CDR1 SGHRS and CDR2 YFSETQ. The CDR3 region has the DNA TGCGCCAGCCGCAGGGATAGGGGGGAGCTGTTTTTT. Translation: CASRRDRGELFF. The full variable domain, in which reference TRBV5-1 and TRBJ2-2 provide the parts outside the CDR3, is KAGVTQTPRYLIKTRGQQVTLSCSPISGHRSVSWYQQTPGQGLQFLFEYFSETQRNKGNFPGRFSGRQFSNSRSEMNVSTLELGDSALYLCASRRDRGELFFGEGSRLTVL.

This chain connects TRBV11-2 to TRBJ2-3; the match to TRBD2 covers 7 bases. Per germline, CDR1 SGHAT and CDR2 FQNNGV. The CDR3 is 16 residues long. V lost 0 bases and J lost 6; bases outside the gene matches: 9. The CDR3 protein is CASSLEGLAAADTQYF. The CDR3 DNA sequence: TGTGCCAGCAGCTTAGAGGGTCTAGCGGCGGCGGATACGCAGTATTTT.

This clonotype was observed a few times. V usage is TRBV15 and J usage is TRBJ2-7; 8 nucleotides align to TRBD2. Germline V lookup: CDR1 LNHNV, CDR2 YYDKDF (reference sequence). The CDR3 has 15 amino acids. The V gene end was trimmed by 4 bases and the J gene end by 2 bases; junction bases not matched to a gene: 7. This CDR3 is CATSTGRGWTYEQYF. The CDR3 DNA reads TGTGCCACCAGCACCGGGAGGGGGTGGACCTACGAGCAGTACTTC.

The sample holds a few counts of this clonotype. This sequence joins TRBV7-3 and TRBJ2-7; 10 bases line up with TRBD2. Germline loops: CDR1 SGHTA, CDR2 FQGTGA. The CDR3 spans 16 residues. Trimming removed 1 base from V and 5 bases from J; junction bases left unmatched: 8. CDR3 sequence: CASSLNPGLASDEQYF. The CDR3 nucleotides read TGTGCCAGCAGCTTAAATCCGGGACTAGCGAGCGACGAGCAGTACTTC.